This TCR beta chain originates from a study of T cell responses to AZD1222 COVID-19 vaccine. General study points: Baseline serostatus was positive in only a handful of AZD1222 recipients. There were repertoire samples only from the period after the peak T cell response. Reportedly, close to half of spike-specific TCRs are directed against unmutated variant regions. Distributed over spike, vaccine-associated CD4 TCRs predominated at 160-218 and 743-854.

The CDR3 sequence is 14 residues long. V was trimmed by 3 bases and J by 7 bases, leaving 10 bases between them. The germline V gene has CDR1 SEHNR and CDR2 FQNEAQ (reference sequence). This clone was seen more than once but under ten times. What it binds is unknown. The protocol was immunoSEQ multiplex PCR, while the TCRdb copy is restricted to in-frame clones and leaves out a portion. The sample shows about 150,000 clones, 89% of them seen only once. The sample here was peripheral blood, taken on day 0 of AZD1222 vaccination. This sequence joins TRBV7-9 and TRBJ1-6; D gene unclear. This receptor was identified in an adult in good health. Written as DNA, the CDR3 is TGTGCCAGCAGCTTTCGCCAGTCAAATTCACCCCTCCACTTT. Protein product: CASSFRQSNSPLHF. Based on the CDR3 plus reference TRBV7-9 and TRBJ1-6, the full variable domain is DTGVSQNPRHKITKRGQNVTFRCDPISEHNRLYWYRQTLGQGPEFLTYFQNEAQLEKSRLLSDRFSAERPKGSFSTLEIQRTEQGDSAMYLCASSFRQSNSPLHFGNGTRLTVT.